The sequence of this T cell receptor (beta chain) was determined in a study of T cell changes during pregnancy in multiple sclerosis. This clone was seen just once. This CDR3 has 15 residues. Germline V gene sequence: CDR1 MGHRA, CDR2 YSYEKL. Trimming removed 1 base from V and 4 bases from J; junction bases left unmatched: 6. The protocol was immunoSEQ multiplex PCR, while the TCRdb copy is restricted to in-frame clones and leaves out a portion. The sample has about 24,000 clones, around nine tenths seen once. This material consisted of CD8+ T cells from peripheral blood mononuclear cells, taken in the third trimester of pregnancy. The receptor comes from a female donor in good health, enrolled as a control in a pregnancy study. The rearrangement uses TRBV4-1 and TRBJ2-7; 8 nucleotides agree with TRBD2. CDR3 in DNA: TGCGCCAGCAGCCAAGCCGCGGGGGGCAGGTACGAGCAGTACTTC. Its protein is CASSQAAGGRYEQYF.